These 18 T cell receptor beta chains share one sample of origin, sequenced in a study of cytomegalovirus exposure and HLA in healthy donors. Vbeta (60) and Jbeta (13) primers were used in the PCR. Only in-frame clones appear in the TCRdb table, and some are missing; sequencing was by immunoSEQ multiplex PCR. The sample has 110,000 or so clones, roughly 76% seen once. Input material: PBMCs. These receptors were obtained from a man younger than 40 in good health and CMV-seropositive.

The chain joins TRBV18 to TRBJ1-3; the D is unclear. Trimming shortened V by 2 bases and J by 0 bases, and 11 bases separated the two germline ends. Germline CDR1 KGHSH, CDR2 LQKENI. The CDR3 totals 16 residues. The CDR3 sequence is CASSPVEDLSGNTIYF. The CDR3, as DNA: TGTGCCAGCTCACCAGTGGAGGATCTCTCTGGAAACACCATATATTTT.

This chain connects TRBV9 to TRBJ1-6, with TRBD1 matching 8 bases. Germline V lookup: CDR1 SGDLS, CDR2 YYNGEE. Trimming cost V 3 bases and J 8 bases; bases outside gene matches: 7. This CDR3 contains 15 residues. In DNA, the CDR3 is TGTGCCAGCAGCGCCCTGGGACAGGACGATTCACCCCTCCACTTT. It encodes CASSALGQDDSPLHF.

In regard to this clone: Sequence at one end of the junction differs from germline and may be a read error. The chain is built from TRBV7-7 and TRBJ1-5; 10 nucleotides agree with TRBD1. Germline assignment: CDR1 SSHAT and CDR2 FNYEAQ (reference sequence). This CDR3 has 14 amino acids. The CDR3: CASSWTGGVQPQHF. CDR3 DNA: TGTGCTAGCAGCTGGACAGGGGGTGTTCAGCCCCAGCATTTT.

The chain employs TRBV4-3 and TRBJ2-1, with TRBD1 identical over 7 bases. CDR3 length: 14 amino acids. V trimming: 1 base; J trimming: 5 bases; junction bases outside the gene matches: 2. Germline CDR1 and CDR2: LGHNA and YSLEER. In DNA form, the CDR3 reads TGCGCCAGCAGCCAAGCGGGACAGAACAATGAGCAGTTCTTC. Translated, it gives CASSQAGQNNEQFF.

Only a few counts were recorded for this clone. The rearrangement uses TRBV7-6 and TRBJ2-5, with 10 bases identical to TRBD1. Trimming removed 3 bases from V and 4 bases from J; junction bases left unmatched: 5. The CDR3 contains 15 residues. The germline gives CDR1 SGHVS, CDR2 FNYEAQ. CDR3 sequence (DNA): TGTGCCAGCAGCTTGACAGGGGGCGCGGGAGAGACCCAGTACTTC. It is translated as CASSLTGGAGETQYF.

The chain recombines TRBV11-2 with TRBJ2-7, with TRBD2 identical over 7 bases. Losses at the gene ends were 0 bases for V and 3 bases for J; bases not matched to a gene: 2. Germline V gene sequence: CDR1 SGHAT, CDR2 FQNNGV. The CDR3 is 14 amino acids. DNA for the CDR3: TGTGCCAGCAGCTTAGAACCGGGAGGCTACGAGCAGTACTTC. Translated: CASSLEPGGYEQYF. The full variable domain, completed using reference TRBV11-2 and TRBJ2-7, is EAGVAQSPRYKIIEKRQSVAFWCNPISGHATLYWYQQILGQGPKLLIQFQNNGVVDDSQLPKDRFSAERLKGVDSTLKIQPAKLEDSAVYLCASSLEPGGYEQYFGPGTRLTVT.

This chain links TRBV29-1 with TRBJ2-2; 11 nucleotides agree with TRBD1. This CDR3 comprises 14 residues. Trimming cost V 3 bases and J 5 bases; bases outside gene matches: 2. The germline gives CDR1 SQVTM, CDR2 ANQGSEA. The CDR3 coding sequence is TGCAGCGTTGATGGACAGGGGGCGACCGGGGAGCTGTTTTTT. It yields the protein CSVDGQGATGELFF.

The chain employs TRBV10-1 and TRBJ1-5, with 8 bases matching TRBD1. Germline lookup yields CDR1 WNHNN and CDR2 SYGVQD (reference sequence). V lost 5 bases to trimming and J lost 11 bases; unmatched junction nucleotides: 14. CDR3 length: 15 amino acids. This chain's CDR3 is CASSRHRGTKMAQHF. The CDR3 DNA sequence: TGCGCCAGCAGTCGGCACAGGGGGACGAAGATGGCCCAGCATTTT.

This clone was seen a single time. V gene TRBV7-9 combines with J gene TRBJ1-1; D remains unclear. This CDR3 comprises 11 residues. V was pared by 3 bases and J by 9 bases, with 8 bases between. Germline CDR1 SEHNR, CDR2 FQNEAQ (reference sequence). The CDR3 DNA sequence: TGTGCCAGCAGCTTGGGCACCCAAGCTTTCTTT. This codes for CASSLGTQAFF.

V usage is TRBV18 and J usage is TRBJ1-4; perhaps TRBD1 as D (5 bases). Between the trimmed V and J ends, which lost 3 bases and 3 bases, there was a span of 14 bases. CDR3 size: 16 residues. CDR1 and CDR2 (germline): KGHSH, LQKENI. The CDR3 region is CASSPRSTASNEKLFF. CDR3 in DNA: TGTGCCAGCTCACCCCGTTCGACAGCCTCTAATGAAAAACTGTTTTTT.

The chain links TRBV13 to TRBJ2-7, with TRBD1 matching over 8 bases. The CDR3 length is 14 residues. In germline, CDR1 is PRHDT, CDR2 FYEKMQ (reference sequence). Trimming at V came to 8 bases and at J to 2 bases, leaving 8 bases not matched to a gene. In DNA, the CDR3 is TGTGCCAGCTCCGCCGGGACAGGTCCCTACGAGCAGTACTTC. This encodes CASSAGTGPYEQYF.

V gene TRBV9 combines with J gene TRBJ2-5; 10 nucleotides align to TRBD1. The CDR3 consists of 15 residues. CDR1 is SGDLS and CDR2 is YYNGEE in the germline V gene. The ends lost 0 bases at V and 4 bases at J; junction bases unmatched: 3. CDR3 region: CASSVVGQGSETQYF. The CDR3 nucleotides are TGTGCCAGCAGCGTAGTGGGACAGGGGTCAGAGACCCAGTACTTC.

The chain has TRBV28 and TRBJ2-1, with a possible D match to TRBD1 (6 bases). Trimming took off 6 bases at V and 3 bases at J, with 12 bases between the two ends. The CDR3 is 14 residues long. Germline values: CDR1 MDHEN, CDR2 SYDVKM. The CDR3, as DNA: TGTGCCAGCAGCACCCGGGACAACTACAATGAGCAGTTCTTC. Its translation: CASSTRDNYNEQFF.

V and J are TRBV5-4 and TRBJ2-7; unclear D gene. From germline, CDR1 is SGHNT and CDR2 YYREEE (reference sequence). The V and J ends lost 0 bases and 4 bases respectively, with 11 bases between them. The CDR3 spans 14 residues. This CDR3 is CASSLGSPGYEQYF. The CDR3 nucleotides read TGTGCCAGCAGCTTGGGATCCCCCGGGTACGAGCAGTACTTC. Full variable domain (outside the CDR3, taken from reference TRBV5-4 and TRBJ2-7): ETGVTQSPTHLIKTRGQQVTLRCSSQSGHNTVSWYQQALGQGPQFIFQYYREEENGRGNFPPRFSGLQFPNYSSELNVNALELDDSALYLCASSLGSPGYEQYFGPGTRLTVT.

This rearrangement joins TRBV28 to TRBJ1-6, with 8 bases fitting TRBD1. The CDR3 contains 15 residues. CDR1 and CDR2 (germline): MDHEN, SYDVKM. V was clipped by 4 bases and J by 7 bases; unmatched bases: 6. The CDR3 is CASSSWTGRNSPLHF. The CDR3 DNA reads as TGTGCCAGCAGTTCCTGGACAGGGAGGAATTCACCCCTCCACTTT. Supplemented by reference TRBV28 and TRBJ1-6, the full variable domain reads DVKVTQSSRYLVKRTGEKVFLECVQDMDHENMFWYRQDPGLGLRLIYFSYDVKMKEKGDIPEGYSVSREKKERFSLILESASTNQTSMYLCASSSWTGRNSPLHFGNGTRLTVT.

The CDR3 is CAWSHGGNQPQHF. CDR3 DNA sequence: TGTGCCTGGAGTCACGGGGGTAATCAGCCCCAGCATTTT. V and J are TRBV30 and TRBJ1-5; D may be TRBD1 (5 bases). The V gene's germline CDR1 is GTSNPN and CDR2 SVGIG (reference sequence). The V and J ends lost 2 bases and 4 bases respectively, with 9 bases between them. The CDR3 length is 13 residues.

This clone was counted a few times. V and J are TRBV4-1 and TRBJ2-1, with D possibly being TRBD1 (5 bases). This CDR3 spans 15 amino acids. Trimming left V 3 bases short and J 7 bases short, with 16 bases between. Germline V CDR1 and CDR2: MGHRA, YSYEKL. The CDR3 loop is CASSQSGLGRNEQFF. CDR3 DNA: TGCGCCAGCAGCCAGTCAGGATTGGGGCGGAATGAGCAGTTCTTC.

V gene TRBV5-1 combines with J gene TRBJ1-1; no clear D. CDR1 SGHRS and CDR2 YFSETQ come from the germline V gene. This CDR3 has 13 amino acids. The V end was cut by 7 bases, the J end by 1 base, with 11 bases between. In DNA form, the CDR3 reads TGCGCCAGCGCGGGAAACACGAACACTGAAGCTTTCTTT. Residues: CASAGNTNTEAFF.